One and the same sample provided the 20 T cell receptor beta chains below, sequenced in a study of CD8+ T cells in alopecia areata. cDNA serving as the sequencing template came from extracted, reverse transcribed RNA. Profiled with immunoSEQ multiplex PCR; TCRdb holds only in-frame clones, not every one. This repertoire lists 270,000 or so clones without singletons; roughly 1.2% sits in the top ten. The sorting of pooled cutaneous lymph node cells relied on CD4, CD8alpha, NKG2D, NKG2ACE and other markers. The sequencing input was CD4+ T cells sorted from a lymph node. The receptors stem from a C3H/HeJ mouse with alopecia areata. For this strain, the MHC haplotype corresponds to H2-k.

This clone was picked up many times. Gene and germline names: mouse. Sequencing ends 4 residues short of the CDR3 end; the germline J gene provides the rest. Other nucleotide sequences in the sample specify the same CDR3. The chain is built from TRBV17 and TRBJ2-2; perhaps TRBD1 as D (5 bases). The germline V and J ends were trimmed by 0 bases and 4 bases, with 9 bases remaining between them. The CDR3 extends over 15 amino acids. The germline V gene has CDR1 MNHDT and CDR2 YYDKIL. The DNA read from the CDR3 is TGTGCTAGCAGTAGAGACAGGGAAGGCACCGGG. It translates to CASSRDREGTG. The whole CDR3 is CASSRDREGTGQLYF.

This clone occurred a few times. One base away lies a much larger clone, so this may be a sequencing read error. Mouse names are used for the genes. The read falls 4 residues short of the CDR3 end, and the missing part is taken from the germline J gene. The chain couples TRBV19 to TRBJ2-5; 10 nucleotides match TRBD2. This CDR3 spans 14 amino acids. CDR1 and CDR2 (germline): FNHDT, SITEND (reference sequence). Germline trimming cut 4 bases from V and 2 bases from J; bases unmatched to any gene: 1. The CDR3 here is CASSWTGGQDTQYF. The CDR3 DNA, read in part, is TGTGCCAGCAGTTGGACTGGGGGCCAAGAC.

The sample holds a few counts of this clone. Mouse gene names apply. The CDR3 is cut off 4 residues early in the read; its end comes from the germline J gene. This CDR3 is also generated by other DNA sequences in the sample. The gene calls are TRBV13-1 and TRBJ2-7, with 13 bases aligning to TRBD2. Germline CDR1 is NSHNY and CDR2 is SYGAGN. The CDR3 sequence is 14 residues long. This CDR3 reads CASSPGLGGYEQYF. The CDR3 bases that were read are TGTGCCAGCAGTCCGGGACTGGGGGGGTAT.

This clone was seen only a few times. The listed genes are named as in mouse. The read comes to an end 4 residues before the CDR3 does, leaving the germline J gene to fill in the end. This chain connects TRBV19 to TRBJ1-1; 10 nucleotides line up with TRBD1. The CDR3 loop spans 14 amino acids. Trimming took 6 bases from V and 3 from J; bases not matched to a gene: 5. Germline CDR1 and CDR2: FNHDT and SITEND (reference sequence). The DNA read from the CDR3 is TGTGCCAGCACCCCCGGGACAGGGGACACA. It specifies CASTPGTGDT. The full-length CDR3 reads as CASTPGTGDTEVFF.

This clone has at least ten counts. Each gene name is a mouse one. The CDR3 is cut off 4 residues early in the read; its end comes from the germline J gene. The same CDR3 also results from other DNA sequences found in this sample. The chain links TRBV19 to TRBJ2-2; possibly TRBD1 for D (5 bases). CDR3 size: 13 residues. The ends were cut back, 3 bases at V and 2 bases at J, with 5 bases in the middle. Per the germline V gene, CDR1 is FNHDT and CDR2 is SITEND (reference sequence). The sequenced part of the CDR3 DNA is TGTGCCAGCAGTACAGGGAACACCGGG. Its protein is CASSTGNTG. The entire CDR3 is CASSTGNTGQLYF.

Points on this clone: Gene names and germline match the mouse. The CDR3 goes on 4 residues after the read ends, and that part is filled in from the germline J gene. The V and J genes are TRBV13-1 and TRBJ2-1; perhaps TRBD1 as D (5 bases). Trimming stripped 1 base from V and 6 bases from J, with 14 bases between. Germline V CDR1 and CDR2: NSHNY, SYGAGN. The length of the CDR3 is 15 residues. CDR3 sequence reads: CASSDSRVGFAEQFF. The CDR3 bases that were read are TGTGCCAGCAGTGATTCCAGGGTGGGCTTTGCT.

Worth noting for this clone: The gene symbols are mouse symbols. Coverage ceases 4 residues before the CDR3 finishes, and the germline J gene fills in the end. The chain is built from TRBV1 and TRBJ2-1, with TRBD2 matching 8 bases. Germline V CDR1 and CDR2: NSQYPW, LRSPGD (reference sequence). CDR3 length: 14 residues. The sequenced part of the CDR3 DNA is TGCACCTGCAGTGCAGAGTCTGGGGGGGCT. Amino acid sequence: CTCSAESGGA. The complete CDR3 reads CTCSAESGGAEQFF.

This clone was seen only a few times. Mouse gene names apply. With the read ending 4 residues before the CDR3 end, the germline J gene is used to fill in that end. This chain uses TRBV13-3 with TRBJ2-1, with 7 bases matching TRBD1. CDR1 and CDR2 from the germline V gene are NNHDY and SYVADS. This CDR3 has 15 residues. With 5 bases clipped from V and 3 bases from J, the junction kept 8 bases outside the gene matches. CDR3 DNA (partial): TGTGCCAGCAGCGAAGACAGGGCGGGCTATGCT. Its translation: CASSEDRAGYA. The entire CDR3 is CASSEDRAGYAEQFF.

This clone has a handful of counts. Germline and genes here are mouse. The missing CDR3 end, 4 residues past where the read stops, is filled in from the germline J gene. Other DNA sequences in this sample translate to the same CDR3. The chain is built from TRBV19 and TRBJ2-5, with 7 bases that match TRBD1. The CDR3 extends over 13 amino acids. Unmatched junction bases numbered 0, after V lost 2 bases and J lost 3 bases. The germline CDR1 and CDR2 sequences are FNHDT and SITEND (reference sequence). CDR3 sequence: CASSIRGQDTQYF. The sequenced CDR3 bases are TGTGCCAGCAGTATCAGGGGGCAAGAC.

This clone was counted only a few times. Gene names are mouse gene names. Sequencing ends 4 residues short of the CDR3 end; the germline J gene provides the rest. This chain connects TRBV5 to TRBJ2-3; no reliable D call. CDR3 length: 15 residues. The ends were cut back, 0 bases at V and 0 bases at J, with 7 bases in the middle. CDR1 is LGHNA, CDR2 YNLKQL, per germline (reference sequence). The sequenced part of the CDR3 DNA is TGTGCCAGCAGCCAAGAGAGACAAAGTGCAGAA. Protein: CASSQERQSAE. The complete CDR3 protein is CASSQERQSAETLYF.

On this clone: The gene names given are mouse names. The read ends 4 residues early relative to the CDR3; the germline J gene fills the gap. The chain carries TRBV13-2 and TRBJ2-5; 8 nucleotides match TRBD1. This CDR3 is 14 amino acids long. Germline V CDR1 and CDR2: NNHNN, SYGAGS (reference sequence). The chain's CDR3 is CASGEQGALDTQYF. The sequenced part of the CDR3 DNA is TGTGCCAGCGGTGAGCAGGGGGCGCTGGAC.

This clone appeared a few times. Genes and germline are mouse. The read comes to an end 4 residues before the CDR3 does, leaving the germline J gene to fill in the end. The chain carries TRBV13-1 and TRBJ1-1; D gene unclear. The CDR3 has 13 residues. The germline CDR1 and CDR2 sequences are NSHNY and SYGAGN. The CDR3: CASSDANAAEVFF. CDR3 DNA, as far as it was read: TGTGCCAGCAGTGATGCGAATGCAGCA.

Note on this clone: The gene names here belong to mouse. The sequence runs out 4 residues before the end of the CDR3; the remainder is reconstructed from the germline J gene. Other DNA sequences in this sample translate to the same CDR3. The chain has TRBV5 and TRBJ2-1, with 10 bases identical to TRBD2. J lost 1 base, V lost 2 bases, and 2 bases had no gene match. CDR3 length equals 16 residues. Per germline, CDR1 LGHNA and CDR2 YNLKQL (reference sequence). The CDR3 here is CASSQRTGGNYAEQFF. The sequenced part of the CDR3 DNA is TGTGCCAGCAGCCAACGGACTGGGGGAAACTATGCT.

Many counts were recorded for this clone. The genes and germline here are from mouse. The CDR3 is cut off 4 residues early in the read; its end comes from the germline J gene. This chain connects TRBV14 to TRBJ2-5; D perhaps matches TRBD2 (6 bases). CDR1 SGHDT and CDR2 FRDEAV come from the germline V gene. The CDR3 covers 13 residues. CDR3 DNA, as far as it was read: TGTGCCAGCAGTACCGGGACTCAGGAC. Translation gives CASSTGTQD. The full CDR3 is CASSTGTQDTQYF.

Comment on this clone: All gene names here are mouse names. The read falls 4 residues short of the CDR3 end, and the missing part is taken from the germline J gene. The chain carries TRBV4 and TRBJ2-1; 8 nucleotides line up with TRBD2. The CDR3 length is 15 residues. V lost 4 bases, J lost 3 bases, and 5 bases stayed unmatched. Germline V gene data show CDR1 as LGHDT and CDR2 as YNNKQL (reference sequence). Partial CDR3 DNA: TGTGCCAGCAGCTCCCGGACTGGGCTCTATGCT. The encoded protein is CASSSRTGLYA. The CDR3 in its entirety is CASSSRTGLYAEQFF.

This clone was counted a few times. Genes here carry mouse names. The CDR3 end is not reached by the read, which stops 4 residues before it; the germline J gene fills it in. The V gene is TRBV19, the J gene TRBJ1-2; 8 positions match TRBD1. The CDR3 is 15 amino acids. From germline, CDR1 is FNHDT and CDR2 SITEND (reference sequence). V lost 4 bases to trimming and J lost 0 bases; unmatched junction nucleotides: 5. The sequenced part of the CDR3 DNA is TGTGCCAGCAGTCCTCGGACAGGGACAAACTCC. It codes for CASSPRTGTNS. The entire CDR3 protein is CASSPRTGTNSDYTF.

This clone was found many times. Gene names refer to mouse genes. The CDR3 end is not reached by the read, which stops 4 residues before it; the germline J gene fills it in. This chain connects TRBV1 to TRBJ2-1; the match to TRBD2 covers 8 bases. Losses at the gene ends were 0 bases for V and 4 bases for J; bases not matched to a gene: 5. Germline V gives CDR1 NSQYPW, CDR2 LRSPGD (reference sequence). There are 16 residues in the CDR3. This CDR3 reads CTCSAERTGLYAEQFF. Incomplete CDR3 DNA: TGCACCTGCAGTGCAGAAAGGACTGGGCTATATGCT. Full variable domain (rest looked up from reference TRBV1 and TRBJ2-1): VTLLEQNPRWRLVPRGQAVNLRCILKNSQYPWMSWYQQDLQKQLQWLFTLRSPGDKEVKSLPGADYLATRVTDTELRLQVANMSQGRTLYCTCSAERTGLYAEQFFGPGTRLTVL.

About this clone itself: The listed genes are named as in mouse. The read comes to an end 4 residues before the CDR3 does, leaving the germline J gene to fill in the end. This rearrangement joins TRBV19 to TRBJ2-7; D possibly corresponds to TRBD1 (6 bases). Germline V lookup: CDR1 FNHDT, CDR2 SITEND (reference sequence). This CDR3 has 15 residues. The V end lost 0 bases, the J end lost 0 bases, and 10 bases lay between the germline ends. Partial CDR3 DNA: TGTGCCAGCAGTATAGAGGGACATAGCTCCTAT. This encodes CASSIEGHSSY. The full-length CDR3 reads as CASSIEGHSSYEQYF.

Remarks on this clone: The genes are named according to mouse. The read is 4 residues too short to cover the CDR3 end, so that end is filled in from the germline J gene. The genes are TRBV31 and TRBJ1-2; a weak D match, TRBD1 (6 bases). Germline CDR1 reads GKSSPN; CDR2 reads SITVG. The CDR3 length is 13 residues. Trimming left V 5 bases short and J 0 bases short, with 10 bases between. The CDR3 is CAWGDKANSDYTF. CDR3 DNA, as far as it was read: TGTGCCTGGGGGGACAAAGCAAACTCC.

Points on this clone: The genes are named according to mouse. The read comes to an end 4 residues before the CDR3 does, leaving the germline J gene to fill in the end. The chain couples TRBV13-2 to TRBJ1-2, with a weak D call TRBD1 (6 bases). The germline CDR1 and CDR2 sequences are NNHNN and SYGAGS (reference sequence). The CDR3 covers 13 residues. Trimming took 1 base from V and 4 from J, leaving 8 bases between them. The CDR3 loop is CASGDRDISDYTF. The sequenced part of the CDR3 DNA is TGTGCCAGCGGTGATCGGGACATCTCC.